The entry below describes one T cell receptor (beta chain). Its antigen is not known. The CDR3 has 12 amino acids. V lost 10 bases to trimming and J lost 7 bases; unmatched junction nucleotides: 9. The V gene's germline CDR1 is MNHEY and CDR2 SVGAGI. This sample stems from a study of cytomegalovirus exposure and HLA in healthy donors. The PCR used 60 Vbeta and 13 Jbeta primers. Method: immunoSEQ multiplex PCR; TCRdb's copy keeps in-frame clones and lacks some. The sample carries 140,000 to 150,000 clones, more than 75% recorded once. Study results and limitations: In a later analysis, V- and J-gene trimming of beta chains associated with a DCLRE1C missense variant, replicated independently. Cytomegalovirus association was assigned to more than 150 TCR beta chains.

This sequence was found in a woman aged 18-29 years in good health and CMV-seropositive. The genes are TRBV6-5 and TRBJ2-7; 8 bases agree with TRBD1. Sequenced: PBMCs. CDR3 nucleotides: TGTGCCATCACGGACAGGGTGTGGGAGCAGTACTTC. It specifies CAITDRVWEQYF.